Each of the 31 T cell receptor beta chains below was sequenced from the same sample in a study of sequential checkpoint blockade in melanoma. This sample's treatment: randomized to nivolumab then ipilimumab (arm A) or the reverse (arm B). Some clones are missing from TCRdb's copy, which holds only in-frame ones; the method was immunoSEQ multiplex PCR. The table includes about 3,500 clones, 15% to 20% detected once. The source material was tumor tissue (inferred from file names), sampled from a patient given nivolumab and ipilimumab in sequence. The source of these receptors is a human donor with melanoma.

This chain connects TRBV29-1 to TRBJ2-7; no clear D. Trimming took off 6 bases at V and 2 bases at J, with 11 bases between the two ends. Germline CDR1 and CDR2: SQVTM and ANQGSEA. CDR3 size: 12 residues. The CDR3 loop reads CSVQTVTYEQYF. DNA of the CDR3: TGCAGCGTGCAGACCGTAACCTACGAGCAGTACTTC.

This CDR3 reads CASSLNAGGTQETQYF. CDR3 DNA sequence: TGCGCCAGCAGCTTGAACGCGGGAGGGACCCAAGAGACCCAGTACTTC. This rearrangement joins TRBV5-1 to TRBJ2-5; 9 bases are a match to TRBD2. The CDR3 has 16 residues. Germline CDR1 SGHRS, CDR2 YFSETQ. Trimming took 1 base from V and 1 from J; bases not matched to a gene: 5.

This clone was seen a few times. The rearrangement uses TRBV9 and TRBJ2-7, with D unclear. V was cut by 0 bases and J by 1 base, with 8 bases left in between. The CDR3 sequence is 14 residues long. Germline CDR1 and CDR2: SGDLS and YYNGEE. The CDR3 here is CASSVDGRSYEQYF. In nucleotides, the CDR3 is TGTGCCAGCAGCGTAGACGGACGGTCCTACGAGCAGTACTTC.

There are a few counts of this clone. The V call is TRBV12-5, the J call TRBJ2-5, with 8 bases matching TRBD2. Germline lookup yields CDR1 LGHNT and CDR2 FRNRAP. This CDR3 is built from 14 residues. As DNA, the CDR3 is TGTGCCAGCACCTTTGGTCGGGAGGGGGAGACCCAGTACTTC. Amino acid sequence: CASTFGREGETQYF.

The chain couples TRBV18 to TRBJ2-6, with 7 bases that match TRBD1. Germline V CDR1 and CDR2: KGHSH, LQKENI. The ends lost 5 bases at V and 0 bases at J; junction bases unmatched: 7. The CDR3 contains 17 residues. The CDR3 nucleotides are TGTGCCAGCTCATCGAGGGGGCGAAGCTCTGGGGCCAACGTCCTGACTTTC. Amino acids: CASSSRGRSSGANVLTF. The full variable domain, completed using reference TRBV18 and TRBJ2-6, is NAGVMQNPRHLVRRRGQEARLRCSPMKGHSHVYWYRQLPEEGLKFMVYLQKENIIDESGMPKERFSAEFPKEGPSILRIQQVVRGDSAAYFCASSSRGRSSGANVLTFGAGSRLTVL.

This clone was detected ten times or more. V is TRBV11-3 and J is TRBJ1-4; D perhaps matches TRBD1 (6 bases). Germline V gene sequence: CDR1 SGHNT, CDR2 YENEEA. CDR3 length: 15 residues. V was shortened by 2 bases and J by 5 bases, with 12 bases between the two germline ends. DNA of the CDR3: TGTGCCAGCAGCTTATCAGGGGCGGCAAATGAAAAACTGTTTTTT. Protein: CASSLSGAANEKLFF.

This clone was detected ten times or more. CDR3 sequence reads: CASGVGGIWSSSGELFF. CDR3 bases: TGTGCCAGCGGTGTCGGGGGAATTTGGTCGTCGTCCGGGGAGCTGTTTTTT. This rearrangement joins TRBV6-8 to TRBJ2-2, with D perhaps TRBD2 (6 bases). The germline V and J ends were trimmed by 8 bases and 6 bases, with 25 bases remaining between them. The V gene's germline CDR1 is MNHGY and CDR2 SAAAGT. CDR3 size: 17 residues.

This clone appeared a few times. V usage is TRBV12-5 and J usage is TRBJ2-1, with 9 positions matching TRBD2. The germline gives CDR1 LGHNT, CDR2 FRNRAP. The CDR3 runs to 14 residues. CDR3 DNA: TGTGCCAGCGAGCGGGGGGCCGGGTACAATGAGCAGTTCTTC. Protein: CASERGAGYNEQFF.

A single count supports this clone. The chain combines TRBV19 with TRBJ2-7, with D hard to call. Germline loops: CDR1 LNHDA, CDR2 SQIVND (reference sequence). V lost 1 base to trimming and J lost 0 bases, with 10 bases between them. CDR3 length equals 15 residues. CDR3: CASSIVGSRSYEQYF. The CDR3 bases are TGTGCCAGTAGTATAGTCGGCAGCCGCTCCTACGAGCAGTACTTC.

Relative to its sample, this clone is medium-sized. This chain joins TRBV6-8 and TRBJ1-1; 7 bases are a match to TRBD1. Germline V gene lookup returns CDR1 MNHGY and CDR2 SAAAGT. There are 14 residues in the CDR3. V was pared by 6 bases and J by 2 bases, with 6 bases of the junction left unmatched. The CDR3 protein is CASRADRVNTEAFF. The CDR3 DNA reads TGTGCCAGCAGAGCTGACAGGGTTAACACTGAAGCTTTCTTT.

This sequence joins TRBV9 and TRBJ2-5; 7 bases line up with TRBD1. Germline V gene sequence: CDR1 SGDLS, CDR2 YYNGEE. The CDR3 covers 13 residues. Trimming cost V 5 bases and J 2 bases; bases outside gene matches: 3. CDR3 amino acids: CASSRTGQETQYF. The CDR3 region has the DNA TGTGCCAGCAGTCGGACAGGTCAAGAGACCCAGTACTTC.

The chain links TRBV5-1 to TRBJ2-1, with 10 nucleotides matching TRBD2. Germline V gene lookup returns CDR1 SGHRS and CDR2 YFSETQ. The CDR3 spans 14 residues. After removal of 2 bases from V and 6 bases from J, the junction contained 2 bases not matched to a gene. CDR3 bases: TGCGCCAGCAGCTTTCAGCGGGAGGGCAATGAGCAGTTCTTC. It codes for CASSFQREGNEQFF.

The table lists this clone with many counts. This rearrangement joins TRBV9 to TRBJ2-3; 11 positions agree with TRBD2. Trimming took 3 bases from V and 5 from J; bases not matched to a gene: 5. The V gene's germline CDR1 is SGDLS and CDR2 YYNGEE. The CDR3 loop spans 15 amino acids. In DNA form, the CDR3 reads TGTGCCAGCAGCGATAGCGGGAGGGCCGGAGATACGCAGTATTTT. Encoded protein: CASSDSGRAGDTQYF. The full variable domain, with the rest looked up from reference TRBV9 and TRBJ2-3, is DSGVTQTPKHLITATGQRVTLRCSPRSGDLSVYWYQQSLDQGLQFLIQYYNGEERAKGNILERFSAQQFPDLHSELNLSSLELGDSALYFCASSDSGRAGDTQYFGPGTRLTVL.

This clone was found many times. This chain joins TRBV6-8 and TRBJ2-7; TRBD1 agrees at 7 bases. In germline, CDR1 is MNHGY, CDR2 SAAAGT. The CDR3 runs to 14 residues. V gave up 10 bases and J gave up 0 bases; unmatched junction bases: 9. The chain's CDR3 is CAISVGQSSYEQYF. CDR3 DNA sequence: TGTGCCATCAGCGTGGGACAGTCCTCCTACGAGCAGTACTTC.

The V and J genes are TRBV19 and TRBJ2-1; TRBD2 aligns across 13 bases. The trim removed 3 bases at V and 6 bases at J, leaving 2 bases unmatched. The CDR3 runs 15 residues. Germline assignment: CDR1 LNHDA and CDR2 SQIVND (reference sequence). In DNA form, the CDR3 reads TGTGCCAGTAGTATCGGACTAGCGGGGGTCAATGAGCAGTTCTTC. Amino acid sequence: CASSIGLAGVNEQFF.

This clone is categorized as medium-sized. The chain uses TRBV6-8 and TRBJ1-4, with TRBD1 as a possible D gene (5 bases). V shed 7 bases and J shed 4 bases, with 10 bases lying between them. Looked up from germline, CDR1 is MNHGY and CDR2 is SAAAGT. This CDR3 contains 13 residues. CDR3 loop: CASTGRINEKLFF. CDR3 coding DNA: TGTGCCAGCACAGGGCGGATTAATGAAAAACTGTTTTTT.

This clone occurred many times. The V and J genes are TRBV11-3 and TRBJ1-2; TRBD1 matches 8 bases. The CDR3 extends over 14 amino acids. The V gene's germline CDR1 is SGHNT and CDR2 YENEEA. Trimming cost V 7 bases and J 7 bases; bases outside gene matches: 11. CDR3 in amino acids: CASNPLRGQGGYTF. In DNA, the CDR3 is TGTGCCAGCAACCCACTCAGGGGGCAAGGTGGCTACACCTTC.

The gene calls are TRBV28 and TRBJ2-7; no firm D call. Germline CDR1 reads MDHEN; CDR2 reads SYDVKM. Trimming removed 4 bases at V and 0 bases at J, with 4 bases between. The CDR3 spans 12 residues. This CDR3 is CASSWDSYEQYF. In DNA, the CDR3 is TGTGCCAGCAGTTGGGACTCCTACGAGCAGTACTTC.

The V and J genes are TRBV11-3 and TRBJ1-5, with D possibly matching TRBD1 (6 bases). Germline V gene data show CDR1 as SGHNT and CDR2 as YENEEA. The ends were cut back, 4 bases at V and 4 bases at J, with 23 bases in the middle. There are 18 residues in the CDR3. CDR3 loop: CASSSGDGWGRFNQPQHF. Here the CDR3 DNA reads TGTGCCAGCAGCTCAGGGGACGGATGGGGTCGATTTAATCAGCCCCAGCATTTT.

The V and J genes are TRBV15 and TRBJ2-3; D may be TRBD2 (5 bases). Germline CDR1 is LNHNV and CDR2 is YYDKDF (reference sequence). Trimming took 1 base from V and 2 from J, leaving 13 bases between them. The CDR3 has 16 residues. The DNA for the CDR3 is TGTGCCACCAGCAGAGTACTAGATTCACACACAGATACGCAGTATTTT. Amino acid sequence: CATSRVLDSHTDTQYF.

The chain carries TRBV14 and TRBJ2-1, with 11 bases fitting TRBD2. The ends lost 4 bases at V and 8 bases at J; junction bases unmatched: 10. The CDR3 covers 16 residues. Germline lookup yields CDR1 SGHDN and CDR2 FVKESK. For the CDR3, the DNA is TGTGCCAGCAGCCCTACCACTAGCGGGAGAAGGTATGAGCAGTTCTTC. It codes for CASSPTTSGRRYEQFF. The entire variable domain, with the rest obtained from reference TRBV14 and TRBJ2-1, is as follows: EAGVTQFPSHSVIEKGQTVTLRCDPISGHDNLYWYRRVMGKEIKFLLHFVKESKQDESGMPNNRFLAERTGGTYSTLKVQPAELEDSGVYFCASSPTTSGRRYEQFFGPGTRLTVL.

This clone has a count of ten or more. The chain carries TRBV4-2 and TRBJ1-2; D gene ambiguous. V lost 0 bases, J lost 2 bases, and 10 bases lay in between. Germline V CDR1 and CDR2: LGHNA, YNFKEQ. The CDR3 is 15 amino acids. This CDR3 reads CASSQDIGQNYGYTF. The CDR3 DNA sequence: TGTGCCAGCAGCCAAGATATTGGGCAAAACTATGGCTACACCTTC.

This clone occurred many times. The chain is built from TRBV11-3 and TRBJ2-5; 11 bases are shared with TRBD2. Germline CDR1 and CDR2: SGHNT and YENEEA. V lost 5 bases and J lost 1; bases outside the gene matches: 3. CDR3 length: 15 residues. The CDR3 spells CASSPGTSGQETQYF. CDR3 bases: TGTGCCAGCAGCCCCGGGACTAGCGGCCAAGAGACCCAGTACTTC.

This clone was observed at least ten times. The chain is built from TRBV11-3 and TRBJ2-7; 8 bases are shared with TRBD2. Germline trimming cut 2 bases from V and 6 bases from J; bases unmatched to any gene: 9. The CDR3 spans 15 residues. Per the germline V gene, CDR1 is SGHNT and CDR2 is YENEEA. CDR3 amino acids: CASSLRRGAPGEQYF. CDR3 nucleotides: TGTGCCAGCAGCTTACGGCGGGGGGCGCCGGGCGAGCAGTACTTC.

This clone was observed a handful of times. V gene TRBV19 combines with J gene TRBJ2-3; D not certain. Germline lookup yields CDR1 LNHDA and CDR2 SQIVND (reference sequence). V gave up 1 base and J gave up 5 bases, with 10 bases separating them. This CDR3 spans 14 amino acids. The CDR3 protein is CASSIGLIGDTQYF. The DNA for the CDR3 is TGTGCCAGTAGTATAGGGTTGATTGGAGATACGCAGTATTTT.

This clone was observed many times. The chain employs TRBV11-3 and TRBJ1-4; D not certain. The CDR3 loop spans 16 amino acids. Germline V lookup: CDR1 SGHNT, CDR2 YENEEA. Trimming removed 3 bases at V and 0 bases at J, with 11 bases between. The DNA for the CDR3 is TGTGCCAGCAGCTTTAATTCGGCAACAACTAATGAAAAACTGTTTTTT. As protein: CASSFNSATTNEKLFF.

This clone was recorded a few times. The chain is built from TRBV6-8 and TRBJ2-7; D may be TRBD2 (6 bases). V lost 6 bases, J lost 0 bases, and 15 bases lay in between. Germline lookup yields CDR1 MNHGY and CDR2 SAAAGT. This CDR3 contains 15 residues. The CDR3 DNA reads as TGTGCCAGCAGCCACCAGCGGGCGCACTCCTACGAGCAGTACTTC. Amino acid sequence: CASSHQRAHSYEQYF.

In this sample, this clone turned up a few times. The rearrangement joins TRBV6-7 to TRBJ2-7, with 7 bases aligning to TRBD1. TRBV6-7 is given ORF status, its function remaining uncertain. V shed 5 bases, J shed 3 bases, and the junction held 10 bases outside the gene matches. The CDR3 runs 15 residues. DNA of the CDR3: TGTGCCAGCAGTGAAGATGGGGGACAGAACTACGAGCAGTACTTC. This gives the protein CASSEDGGQNYEQYF.

This clone counts as medium-sized. The chain is built from TRBV9 and TRBJ2-1; D not certain. This CDR3 comprises 13 residues. CDR1 and CDR2 from the germline V gene are SGDLS and YYNGEE. V lost 0 bases, J lost 4 bases, and 5 bases lay in between. CDR3 loop: CASSVATYNEQFF. The CDR3 DNA reads TGTGCCAGCAGCGTAGCTACGTACAATGAGCAGTTCTTC.

By proportion, this clone is large. The V and J genes are TRBV11-3 and TRBJ2-1; weak D call: TRBD2 (5 bases). The CDR3 is 15 residues long. CDR1 and CDR2 from the germline V gene are SGHNT and YENEEA. V lost 4 bases and J lost 8, with 18 bases in between. The chain's CDR3 is CASSSGGSKYDEQFF. In DNA, the CDR3 is TGTGCCAGCAGCTCCGGTGGGAGCAAGTACGATGAGCAGTTCTTC.

In its sample, this clone ranks as medium-sized (0.01 to 0.1%). This chain connects TRBV18 to TRBJ1-4; tentative D call: TRBD1 (5 bases). CDR1 is KGHSH, CDR2 LQKENI, per germline. CDR3 size: 15 residues. V was cut by 3 bases and J by 2 bases, with 10 bases left in between. CDR3 in amino acids: CASSPQGNTNEKLFF. In DNA, the CDR3 is TGTGCCAGCTCACCCCAGGGAAATACTAATGAAAAACTGTTTTTT.